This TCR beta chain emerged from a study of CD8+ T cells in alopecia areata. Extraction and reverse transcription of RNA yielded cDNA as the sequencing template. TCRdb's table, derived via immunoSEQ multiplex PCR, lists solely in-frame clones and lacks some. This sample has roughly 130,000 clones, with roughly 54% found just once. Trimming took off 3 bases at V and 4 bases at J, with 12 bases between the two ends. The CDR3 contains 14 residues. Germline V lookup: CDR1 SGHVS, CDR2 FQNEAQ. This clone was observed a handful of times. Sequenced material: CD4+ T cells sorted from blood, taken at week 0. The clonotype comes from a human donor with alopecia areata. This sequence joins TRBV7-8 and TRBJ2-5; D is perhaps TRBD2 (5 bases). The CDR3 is CASSFSSGLETQYF. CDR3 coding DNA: TGTGCCAGCAGCTTTAGCAGCGGTCTAGAGACCCAGTACTTC.